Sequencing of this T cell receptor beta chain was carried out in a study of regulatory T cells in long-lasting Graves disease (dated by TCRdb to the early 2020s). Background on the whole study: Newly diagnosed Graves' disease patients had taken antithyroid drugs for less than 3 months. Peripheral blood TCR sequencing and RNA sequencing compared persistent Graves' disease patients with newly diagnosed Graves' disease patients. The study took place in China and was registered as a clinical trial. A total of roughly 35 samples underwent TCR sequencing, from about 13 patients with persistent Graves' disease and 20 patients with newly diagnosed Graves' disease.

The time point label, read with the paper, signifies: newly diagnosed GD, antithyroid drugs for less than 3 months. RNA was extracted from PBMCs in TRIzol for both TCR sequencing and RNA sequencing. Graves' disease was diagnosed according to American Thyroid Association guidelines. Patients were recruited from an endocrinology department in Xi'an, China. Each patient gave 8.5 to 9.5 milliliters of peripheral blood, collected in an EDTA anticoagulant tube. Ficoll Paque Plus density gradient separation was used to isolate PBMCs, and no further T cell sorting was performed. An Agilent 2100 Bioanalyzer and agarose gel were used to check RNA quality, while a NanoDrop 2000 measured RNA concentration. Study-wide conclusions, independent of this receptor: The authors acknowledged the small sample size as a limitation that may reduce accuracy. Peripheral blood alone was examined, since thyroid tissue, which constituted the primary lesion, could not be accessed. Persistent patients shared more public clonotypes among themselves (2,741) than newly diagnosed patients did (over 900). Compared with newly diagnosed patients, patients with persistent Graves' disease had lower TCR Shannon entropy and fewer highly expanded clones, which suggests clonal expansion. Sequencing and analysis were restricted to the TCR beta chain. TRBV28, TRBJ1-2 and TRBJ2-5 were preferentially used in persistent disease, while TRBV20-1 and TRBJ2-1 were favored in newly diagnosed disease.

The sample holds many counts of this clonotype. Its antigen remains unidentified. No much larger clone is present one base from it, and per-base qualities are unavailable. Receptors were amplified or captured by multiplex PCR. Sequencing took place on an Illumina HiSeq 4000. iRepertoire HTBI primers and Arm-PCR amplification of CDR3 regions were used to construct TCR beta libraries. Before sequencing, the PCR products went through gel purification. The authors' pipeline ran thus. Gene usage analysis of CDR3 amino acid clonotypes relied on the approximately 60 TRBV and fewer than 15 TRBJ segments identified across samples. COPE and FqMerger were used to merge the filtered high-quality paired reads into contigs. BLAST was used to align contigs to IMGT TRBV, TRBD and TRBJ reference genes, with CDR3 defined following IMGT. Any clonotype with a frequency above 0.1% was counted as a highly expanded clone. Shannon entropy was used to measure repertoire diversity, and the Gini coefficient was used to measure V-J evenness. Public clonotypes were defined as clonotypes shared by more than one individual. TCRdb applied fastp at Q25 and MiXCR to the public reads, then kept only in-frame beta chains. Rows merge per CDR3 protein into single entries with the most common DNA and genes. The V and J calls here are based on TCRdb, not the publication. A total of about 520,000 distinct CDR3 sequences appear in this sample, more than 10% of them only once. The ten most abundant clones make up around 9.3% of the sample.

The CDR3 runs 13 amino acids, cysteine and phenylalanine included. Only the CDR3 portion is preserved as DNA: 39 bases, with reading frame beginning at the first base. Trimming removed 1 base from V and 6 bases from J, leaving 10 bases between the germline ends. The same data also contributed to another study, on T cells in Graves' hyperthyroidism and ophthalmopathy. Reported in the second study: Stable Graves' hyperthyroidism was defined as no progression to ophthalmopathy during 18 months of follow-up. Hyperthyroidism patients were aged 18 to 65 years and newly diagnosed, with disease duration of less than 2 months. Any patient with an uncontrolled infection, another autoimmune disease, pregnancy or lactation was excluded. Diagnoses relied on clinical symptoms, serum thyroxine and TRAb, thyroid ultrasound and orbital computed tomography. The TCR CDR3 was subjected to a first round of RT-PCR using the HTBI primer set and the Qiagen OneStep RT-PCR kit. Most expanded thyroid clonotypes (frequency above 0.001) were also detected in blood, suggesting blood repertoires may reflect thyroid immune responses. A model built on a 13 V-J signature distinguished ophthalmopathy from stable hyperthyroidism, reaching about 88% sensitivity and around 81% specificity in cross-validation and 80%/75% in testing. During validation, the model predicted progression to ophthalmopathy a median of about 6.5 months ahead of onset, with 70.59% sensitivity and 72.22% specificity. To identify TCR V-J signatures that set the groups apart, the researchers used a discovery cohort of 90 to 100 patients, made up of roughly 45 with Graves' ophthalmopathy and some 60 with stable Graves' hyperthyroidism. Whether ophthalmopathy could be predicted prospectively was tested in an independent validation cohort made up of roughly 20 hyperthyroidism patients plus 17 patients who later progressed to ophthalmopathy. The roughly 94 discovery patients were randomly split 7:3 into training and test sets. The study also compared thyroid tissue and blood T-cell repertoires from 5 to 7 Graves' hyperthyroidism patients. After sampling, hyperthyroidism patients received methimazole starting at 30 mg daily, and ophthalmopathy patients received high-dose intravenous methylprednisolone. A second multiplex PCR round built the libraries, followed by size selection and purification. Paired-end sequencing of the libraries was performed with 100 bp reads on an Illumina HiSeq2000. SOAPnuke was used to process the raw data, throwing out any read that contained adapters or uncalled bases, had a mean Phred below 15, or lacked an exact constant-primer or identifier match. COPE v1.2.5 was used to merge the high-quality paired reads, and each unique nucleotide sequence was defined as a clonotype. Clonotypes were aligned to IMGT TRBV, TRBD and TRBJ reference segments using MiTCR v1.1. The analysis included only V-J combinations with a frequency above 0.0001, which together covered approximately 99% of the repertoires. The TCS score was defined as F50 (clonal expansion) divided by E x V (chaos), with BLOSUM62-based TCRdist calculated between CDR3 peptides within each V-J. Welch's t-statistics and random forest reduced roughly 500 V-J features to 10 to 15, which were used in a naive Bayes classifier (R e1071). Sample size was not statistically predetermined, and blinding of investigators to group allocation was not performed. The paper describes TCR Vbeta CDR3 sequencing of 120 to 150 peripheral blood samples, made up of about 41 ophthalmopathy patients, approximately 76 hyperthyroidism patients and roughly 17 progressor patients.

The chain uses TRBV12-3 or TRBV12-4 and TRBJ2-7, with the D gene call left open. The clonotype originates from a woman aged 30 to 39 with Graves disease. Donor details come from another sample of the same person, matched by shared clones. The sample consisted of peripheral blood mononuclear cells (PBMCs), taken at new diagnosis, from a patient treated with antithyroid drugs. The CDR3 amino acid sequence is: CASSLGGVPEQYF. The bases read TGTGCCAGCAGTTTAGGTGGGGTGCCCGAGCAGTACTTC.